This T cell receptor (beta chain) was captured in a study of PD-L1 blockade in urothelial cancer. Generated by immunoSEQ multiplex PCR, the TCRdb table keeps only in-frame clones and is missing some. The sample records approximately 94,000 clones, roughly 87% being singletons. This CDR3 contains 14 residues. V was clipped by 4 bases and J by 4 bases, with 10 bases between them. Germline CDR1 KGHSY, CDR2 FQNENV. Time point here: pretreatment peripheral blood. The clonotype originates from a man between 60 and 75 years old with urothelial cancer. Sequencing was performed on PBMCs, taken around atezolizumab (anti-PD-L1) treatment. The chain links TRBV16 to TRBJ1-4; D uncertain. This CDR3 reads CASSLRGNNEKLFF. CDR3 nucleotide sequence: TGTGCCAGCAGCCTTAGAGGGAATAATGAAAAACTGTTTTTT.